These 3 T cell receptor beta chains were sequenced from one sample in a study of blood T cell repertoires in COVID-19. Clones were sequenced by immunoSEQ multiplex PCR, and TCRdb holds only the in-frame ones, with some missing. The table lists under 150,000 clones, about nine tenths of them singletons. The sample consisted of peripheral blood. These receptors originate from a man aged 45-65 years with active or convalescent COVID-19.

This rearrangement joins TRBV3-1 (or the pseudogene TRBV3-2) to TRBJ2-1; maybe TRBD2 (6 bases). The CDR3 consists of 13 residues. The V and J ends lost 1 base and 6 bases respectively, with 7 bases between them. Germline loops: CDR1 LGHDT, CDR2 YNNKEL (reference sequence). The CDR3 DNA reads TGTGCCAGCAGCCAAGGGGACTTCAATGAGCAGTTCTTC. Protein: CASSQGDFNEQFF.

In this sample, this clone turned up once. The chain uses TRBV5-1 and TRBJ1-4; 7 bases are a match to TRBD1. Trimming cost V 4 bases and J 0 bases; bases outside gene matches: 0. Germline-derived CDR1 and CDR2 are SGHRS and YFSETQ. CDR3 length: 14 amino acids. The CDR3: CASSTGATNEKLFF. The CDR3 nucleotides read TGCGCCAGCAGCACAGGGGCAACTAATGAAAAACTGTTTTTT.

DNA for the CDR3: TGTGCCAGCAGCTTGGCTCGTAGAAATCAGCCCCAGCATTTT. Its translation: CASSLARRNQPQHF. The chain joins TRBV5-6 to TRBJ1-5, with D unresolved. The CDR3 length is 14 residues. The germline V gene has CDR1 SGHDT and CDR2 YYEEEE. V was cut by 0 bases and J by 4 bases, with 8 bases left in between.